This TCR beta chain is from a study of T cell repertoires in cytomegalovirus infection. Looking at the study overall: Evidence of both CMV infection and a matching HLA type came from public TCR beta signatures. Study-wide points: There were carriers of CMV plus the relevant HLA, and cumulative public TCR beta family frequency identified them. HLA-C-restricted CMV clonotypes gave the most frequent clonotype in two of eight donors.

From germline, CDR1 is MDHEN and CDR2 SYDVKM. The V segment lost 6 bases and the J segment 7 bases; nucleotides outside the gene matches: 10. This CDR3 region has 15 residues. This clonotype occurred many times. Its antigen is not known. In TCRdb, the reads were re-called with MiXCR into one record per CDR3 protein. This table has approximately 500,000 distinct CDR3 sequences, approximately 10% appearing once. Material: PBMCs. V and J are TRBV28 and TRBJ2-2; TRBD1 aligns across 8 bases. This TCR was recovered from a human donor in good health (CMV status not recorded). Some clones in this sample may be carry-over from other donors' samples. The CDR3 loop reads CASSPQGASDGELFF. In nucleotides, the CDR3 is TGTGCCAGCAGCCCCCAGGGGGCCTCCGACGGGGAGCTGTTTTTT.